This T cell receptor beta chain was found in a study of blood T cell repertoires in COVID-19. Study at large: Donors in the United States, Italy and Spain gave samples during acute or convalescent COVID-19. T cells, B-cell-depleted T cells, or PBMCs provided the cDNA or gDNA that served as material.

Trimming left V 1 base short and J 3 bases short, with 15 bases between. From germline, CDR1 is MNHNS and CDR2 SASEGT. This CDR3 region has 16 residues. The authors' processing: How many nucleated cells were present was estimated from reference gene primer amplification. Generated by immunoSEQ multiplex PCR, the TCRdb table keeps only in-frame clones and is missing some. The V and J calls and clone size were taken over from that table, and D and trimming were inferred from the DNA. The sample includes tens of thousands of clones, 82% of them seen just once. The sequencing sample was made of peripheral blood. This sequence originates from a human donor in a cohort sampled during active COVID-19. The chain links TRBV6-1 to TRBJ1-2, with D possibly matching TRBD1 (5 bases). DNA for the CDR3: TGTGCCAGCAGTGAAGATGGGCATTCAGGGTACTATGGCTACACCTTC. As protein: CASSEDGHSGYYGYTF.